These 19 T cell receptor beta chains were all obtained from the same sample, sequenced in a study of T cells after yellow fever vaccination. TCRdb reanalysed the 5' RACE reads using MiXCR and keeps one entry per CDR3 protein. The table has about 210,000 distinct CDR3 sequences, roughly 3.3% seen once. Source: CD4+ T cells sorted from PBMCs, taken 10 days after the yellow fever booster vaccination. The receptors were sampled from a man between 18 and 29 years old who received the YFV17D yellow fever vaccine.

J is TRBJ1-2 and V is TRBV5-1; no clear D gene. The germline CDR1 and CDR2 sequences are SGHRS and YFSETQ. With 0 bases removed from V and 7 bases from J, the gap between germline ends came to 13 bases. CDR3 length: 14 amino acids. The CDR3 region has the DNA TGCGCCAGCAGCTTGGCCGGGGAAAGGGTTGGCTACACCTTC. This sequence encodes CASSLAGERVGYTF.

The genes are TRBV14 and TRBJ2-7; weak D call: TRBD2 (5 bases). This CDR3 spans 12 amino acids. V was trimmed by 3 bases and J by 3 bases, leaving 6 bases between them. Germline V CDR1 and CDR2: SGHDN, FVKESK. Written as DNA, the CDR3 is TGTGCCAGCAGCCAGGGAGTCTACGAGCAGTACTTC. Amino acid sequence: CASSQGVYEQYF.

The chain joins TRBV6-2 or TRBV6-3 to TRBJ2-7; perhaps D is TRBD1 or TRBD2 (5 bases each). V lost 6 bases to trimming and J lost 7 bases, with 13 bases between them. Germline V gives CDR1 MNHEY, CDR2 SVGEGT. The CDR3 is made up of 12 amino acids. In nucleotides, the CDR3 is TGTGCCAGCAGCCCCACGAGGGGTGAGCAGTACGTC. This codes for CASSPTRGEQYV.

In this sample, this clonotype turned up a few times. The chain couples TRBV6-5 to TRBJ2-1; 8 bases are shared with TRBD2. Trimming took 2 bases from V and 9 from J; bases not matched to a gene: 12. CDR1 and CDR2 (germline): MNHEY, SVGAGI. This CDR3 comprises 16 residues. CDR3 nucleotides: TGTGCCAGCAGTTACACCTGGGCGGGGGGAGTTGGTGAGCAGTTCTTC. Its protein product is CASSYTWAGGVGEQFF.

This clonotype was recorded at least ten times. The chain couples TRBV5-6 to TRBJ2-5; TRBD1 might be the D (7 bases). V shed 6 bases and J shed 2 bases, with 38 bases lying between them. CDR1 SGHDT and CDR2 YYEEEE come from the germline V gene. The CDR3 is 22 residues long. The CDR3 is CASNGGLTGYGVGGKPQETQYF. DNA of the CDR3: TGTGCCAGCAACGGTGGATTGACAGGGTACGGTGTGGGGGGAAAACCGCAAGAGACCCAGTACTTC.

This clonotype was picked up a small number of times. The chain employs TRBV28 and TRBJ2-7; D call uncertain. With 2 bases removed from V and 3 bases from J, the gap between germline ends came to 11 bases. There are 14 residues in the CDR3. Germline V CDR1 and CDR2: MDHEN, SYDVKM. CDR3 in amino acids: CASSLTVGFYEQYV. CDR3 nucleotide sequence: TGTGCCAGCAGTTTAACAGTGGGATTCTACGAGCAGTACGTC.

This clonotype was seen at least ten times. The V and J genes are TRBV20-1 and TRBJ2-5, with 7 positions matching TRBD1. The V gene's germline CDR1 is DFQATT and CDR2 SNEGSKA (reference sequence). The J segment lost 1 base and the V segment lost 6 bases, leaving 11 bases of the junction unmatched. The CDR3 extends over 15 amino acids. The CDR3 sequence: CSATHPQGSQETQYF. In nucleotides, the CDR3 is TGCAGTGCCACCCATCCACAGGGGTCCCAAGAGACCCAGTACTTC.

The gene calls are TRBV15 and TRBJ1-1; TRBD1 is a possible D gene (6 bases). The CDR3 contains 16 residues. CDR1 and CDR2 from the germline V gene are LNHNV and YYDKDF (reference sequence). V was pared by 1 base and J by 4 bases, with 16 bases between. CDR3 nucleotides: TGTGCCACCAGCAGAGGAGGAGGCCAGGGGAGCACTGAAGCTTTCTTT. Its protein product is CATSRGGGQGSTEAFF.

This clonotype was recorded many times. The V gene is TRBV24-1, the J gene TRBJ2-1; no firm D call. The CDR3 is made up of 14 amino acids. Trimming removed 9 bases from V and 5 bases from J, with 16 bases in between. Looked up from germline, CDR1 is KGHDR and CDR2 is SFDVKD. The CDR3 reads CATGVTGYHNEQFF. CDR3 coding DNA: TGTGCCACCGGGGTCACCGGGTACCACAATGAGCAGTTCTTC.

The chain has TRBV20-1 and TRBJ1-2, with 7 bases that match TRBD1. V lost 2 bases to trimming and J lost 4 bases; unmatched junction nucleotides: 7. This CDR3 comprises 14 residues. The V gene's germline CDR1 is DFQATT and CDR2 SNEGSKA (reference sequence). CDR3 residues: CSARNRGRLYGYTF. In nucleotides, the CDR3 is TGCAGTGCTAGAAACAGGGGCCGCCTCTATGGCTACACCTTC.

This chain uses TRBV6-5 with TRBJ1-2, with 11 nucleotides matching TRBD1. CDR1 is MNHEY and CDR2 is SVGAGI in the germline V gene. This CDR3 has 15 amino acids. J gave up 2 bases and V 10 bases, and 9 bases lay outside the gene matches. CDR3 nucleotide sequence: TGTGCCACCTATTCGTGGGACAGGGGGAACTATGGCTACACCTTC. Translating it yields CATYSWDRGNYGYTF.

The genes are TRBV20-1 and TRBJ1-5, with 9 bases identical to TRBD1. CDR3 length: 20 residues. CDR1 DFQATT and CDR2 SNEGSKA come from the germline V gene (reference sequence). V was clipped by 1 base and J by 3 bases; unmatched bases: 19. The CDR3 DNA reads TGCAGTGCTAGAGTCTTTGCCCCAATACAGGGGGCTTGGATCAATCAGCCCCAGCATTTT. Translating it yields CSARVFAPIQGAWINQPQHF.

The chain employs TRBV29-1 and TRBJ2-1, with 9 bases aligning to TRBD2. The germline V gene encodes CDR1 SQVTM and CDR2 ANQGSEA. V was clipped by 5 bases and J by 8 bases; unmatched bases: 10. The CDR3 is 14 amino acids. The CDR3 bases are TGCAGCGTTAAGGAAGGACTAGCGAAACATGAGCAGTTCTTC. As protein: CSVKEGLAKHEQFF.

This clonotype was found many times. V and J are TRBV20-1 and TRBJ2-7, with TRBD2 matching 12 bases. In germline, CDR1 is DFQATT, CDR2 SNEGSKA (reference sequence). J lost 0 bases, V lost 6 bases, and 3 bases had no gene match. The CDR3 spans 14 residues. The DNA for the CDR3 is TGCAGTGCGCTAGCGGGGGGGAGCTCCTACGAGCAGTACGTC. Amino acids: CSALAGGSSYEQYV.

This clonotype was detected ten times or more. This chain connects TRBV2 to TRBJ1-1, with D hard to call. Trimming left V 8 bases short and J 5 bases short, with 15 bases between. This CDR3 is built from 13 residues. CDR1 and CDR2 (germline): SNHLY, FYNNEI. The CDR3 region has the DNA TGTGCCAGCGCCGGGAGGCAAGTAACTGAAGCTTTCTTT. The encoded protein is CASAGRQVTEAFF. The full variable domain, with the rest looked up from reference TRBV2 and TRBJ1-1, is EPEVTQTPSHQVTQMGQEVILRCVPISNHLYFYWYRQILGQKVEFLVSFYNNEISEKSEIFDDQFSVERPDGSNFTLKIRSTKLEDSAMYFCASAGRQVTEAFFGQGTRLTVV.

There are many counts of this clonotype. CDR3 DNA: TGTGCCAGCACTACCCGTGATGGAGGGGTGGAGACCCAGTACTTC. It translates to CASTTRDGGVETQYF. This rearrangement joins TRBV28 to TRBJ2-5, with D perhaps TRBD2 (6 bases). The germline V and J ends were trimmed by 7 bases and 5 bases, with 20 bases remaining between them. The CDR3 runs 15 residues. The germline V gene encodes CDR1 MDHEN and CDR2 SYDVKM. The full variable domain, with the rest looked up from reference TRBV28 and TRBJ2-5, is DVKVTQSSRYLVKRTGEKVFLECVQDMDHENMFWYRQDPGLGLRLIYFSYDVKMKEKGDIPEGYSVSREKKERFSLILESASTNQTSMYLCASTTRDGGVETQYFGPGTRLLVL.

This chain connects TRBV11-3 to TRBJ2-1; a possible D gene is TRBD2 (6 bases). The CDR3 sequence is 15 residues long. Germline CDR1 reads SGHNT; CDR2 reads YENEEA. V gave up 2 bases and J gave up 8 bases, with 16 bases separating them. Here the CDR3 DNA reads TGTGCCAGCAGCTTACGGGAGTCCCCGGGGGATGAGCAGTTCTTC. Translation: CASSLRESPGDEQFF.

Here the CDR3 DNA reads TGTGCCAGCAGTTTATACTCGTGGGGTGGGGGCTACACCTTC. It specifies CASSLYSWGGGYTF. The chain links TRBV27 to TRBJ1-2; D gene uncertain. Germline assignment: CDR1 MNHEY and CDR2 SMNVEV (reference sequence). Between the trimmed V and J ends, which lost 1 base and 8 bases, there was a span of 14 bases. The CDR3 runs 14 residues.

This clonotype was picked up a small number of times. V gene TRBV28 combines with J gene TRBJ2-7, with D tentatively TRBD1 or TRBD2 (5 bases each). Germline V gene data show CDR1 as MDHEN and CDR2 as SYDVKM. Between the trimmed V and J ends, which lost 8 bases and 2 bases, there was a span of 10 bases. CDR3 length: 12 residues. CDR3 sequence: CASGDRAYEQYV. The CDR3 nucleotides read TGTGCCAGCGGGGACCGTGCCTACGAGCAGTACGTC.